The source of this TCR beta chain is a study of blood T cell repertoires in COVID-19. Study information: Both acute and convalescent COVID-19 samples were obtained from the United States, Italy and Spain.

Germline CDR1 reads LNHNV; CDR2 reads YYDKDF (reference sequence). The CDR3 covers 14 residues. Trimming pared 4 bases from V and 7 bases from J, leaving 14 bases between. Only in-frame clones appear in the TCRdb table, and some are missing; sequencing was by immunoSEQ multiplex PCR. The table includes approximately 180,000 clones, 80% to 90% detected once. The sequenced sample consisted of peripheral blood. The sequence came from a man aged 60 to 75 with acute or convalescent COVID-19. This chain joins TRBV15 and TRBJ1-5; D gene ambiguous. The CDR3 is CATSISAAAQPQHF. In DNA, the CDR3 is TGTGCCACCAGCATCTCCGCGGCAGCCCAGCCCCAGCATTTT.